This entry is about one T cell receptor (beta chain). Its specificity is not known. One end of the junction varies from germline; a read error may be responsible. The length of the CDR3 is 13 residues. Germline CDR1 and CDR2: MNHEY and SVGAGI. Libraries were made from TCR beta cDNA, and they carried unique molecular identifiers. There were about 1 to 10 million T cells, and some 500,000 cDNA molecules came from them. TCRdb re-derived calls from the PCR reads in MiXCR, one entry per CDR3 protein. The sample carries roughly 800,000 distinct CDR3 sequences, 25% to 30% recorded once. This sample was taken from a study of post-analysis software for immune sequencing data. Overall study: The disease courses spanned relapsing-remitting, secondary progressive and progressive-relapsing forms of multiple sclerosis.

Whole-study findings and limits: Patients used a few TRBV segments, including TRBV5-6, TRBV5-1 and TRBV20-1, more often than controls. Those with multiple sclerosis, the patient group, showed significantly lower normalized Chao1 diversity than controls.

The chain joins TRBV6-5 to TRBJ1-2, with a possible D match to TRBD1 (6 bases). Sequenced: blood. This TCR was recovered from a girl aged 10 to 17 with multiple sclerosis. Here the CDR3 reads CASTEGGVYGCTF. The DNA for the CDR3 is TGTGCCAGCACCGAGGGGGGGGTCTATGGCTGCACCTTC.